The 13 T cell receptor beta chains below come from one sample, sequenced in a study of regulatory and conventional T cells in RAG deficiency. Only in-frame clones appear in the TCRdb table, and some are missing; sequencing was by immunoSEQ multiplex PCR. The table records around 22,000 clones, 93% of them present only once. Blood CD4+ CD25-low CD127-high conventional T cells supplied the genomic DNA template. This sample also appeared in a second study, on regulatory T cells. That investigation notes: Primers: 52 TRBV forward and 13 TRBJ reverse.

The sample comprised CD4+ T cells sorted from blood. The receptors were sampled from a human donor in good health.

This chain's CDR3 is CASSYSGQPGGGIYF. CDR3 in DNA: TGTGCCAGCAGTTACTCAGGCCAGCCCGGGGGTGGCATATATTTT. The chain combines TRBV6-6 with TRBJ1-3; D might be TRBD1 (5 bases). The germline V gene has CDR1 MNHNY and CDR2 SVGAGI (reference sequence). Trimming took 0 bases from V and 12 from J, leaving 18 bases between them. This CDR3 spans 15 amino acids.

The gene calls are TRBV5-1 and TRBJ1-4, with 7 bases aligning to TRBD1. The CDR3 loop spans 15 amino acids. The germline V gene has CDR1 SGHRS and CDR2 YFSETQ. Germline trimming cut 4 bases from V and 8 bases from J; bases unmatched to any gene: 11. The CDR3 DNA reads TGCGCCAGCAGCCCGGAGGGGGCCAACTACGAAAAACTGTTTTTT. It yields the protein CASSPEGANYEKLFF.

The chain employs TRBV27 and TRBJ1-6; a weak D match, TRBD1 (6 bases). The V gene's germline CDR1 is MNHEY and CDR2 SMNVEV (reference sequence). The CDR3 totals 14 residues. The V and J ends lost 3 bases and 5 bases respectively, with 8 bases between them. In nucleotides, the CDR3 is TGTGCCAGCAGTTTTTGGACAGATAATTCACCCCTCCACTTT. Translation gives CASSFWTDNSPLHF.

As DNA, the CDR3 is TGTGCCAGTAGTATAGGAGGGACAGGGGATTTCGGGAACACTGAAGCTTTCTTT. It codes for CASSIGGTGDFGNTEAFF. The rearrangement joins TRBV19 to TRBJ1-1; 10 bases align to TRBD1. The CDR3 loop spans 18 amino acids. V was clipped by 1 base and J by 1 base; unmatched bases: 9. Germline-derived CDR1 and CDR2 are LNHDA and SQIVND (reference sequence).

The rearrangement uses TRBV29-1 and TRBJ1-1, with D possibly matching TRBD1 (5 bases). The length of the CDR3 is 15 residues. Per the germline V gene, CDR1 is SQVTM and CDR2 is ANQGSEA. Trimming left V 5 bases short and J 4 bases short, with 20 bases between. CDR3 amino acids: CSVKTPGIGVTEAFF. In nucleotides, the CDR3 is TGCAGCGTTAAAACACCAGGGATCGGTGTCACTGAAGCTTTCTTT.

The sample holds a few counts of this clone. The rearrangement links TRBV11-3 to TRBJ2-1; 10 bases fit TRBD2. Germline V lookup: CDR1 SGHNT, CDR2 YENEEA. The CDR3 spans 15 residues. V dropped 6 bases and J dropped 2; count of bases not matched to a gene: 4. CDR3 DNA: TGTGCCAGCAGGCCAGGGACTAGCGCCTACAATGAGCAGTTCTTC. Translating it yields CASRPGTSAYNEQFF.

V usage is TRBV28 and J usage is TRBJ2-1; 9 bases match TRBD2. Per germline, CDR1 MDHEN and CDR2 SYDVKM. CDR3 size: 14 residues. Losses at the gene ends were 8 bases for V and 8 bases for J; bases not matched to a gene: 10. The CDR3 DNA follows: TGTGCCAGCGAGGCGGCGGGAGGGCCCGATGAGCAGTTCTTC. It is translated as CASEAAGGPDEQFF.

The chain joins TRBV5-1 to TRBJ2-5; D perhaps matches TRBD2 (5 bases). The CDR3 spans 14 residues. CDR1 is SGHRS and CDR2 is YFSETQ in the germline V gene. Between the trimmed V and J ends, which lost 0 bases and 3 bases, there was a span of 9 bases. The chain's CDR3 is CASSLVSGKETQYF. CDR3 in DNA: TGCGCCAGCAGCTTGGTAAGCGGCAAAGAGACCCAGTACTTC.

This rearrangement joins TRBV5-1 to TRBJ1-2; the match to TRBD1 covers 8 bases. Germline trimming cut 5 bases from V and 6 bases from J; bases unmatched to any gene: 12. The CDR3 contains 15 residues. The germline V gene encodes CDR1 SGHRS and CDR2 YFSETQ. DNA of the CDR3: TGCGCCAGCAGACCTACAGGACAGGGTGGGAATGGCTACACCTTC. Its protein is CASRPTGQGGNGYTF.

J is TRBJ2-5 and V is TRBV19; tentatively, D is TRBD1 or TRBD2 (6 bases each). V was cut by 1 base and J by 11 bases, with 20 bases left in between. The CDR3 loop spans 15 amino acids. CDR1 is LNHDA and CDR2 is SQIVND in the germline V gene (reference sequence). The CDR3 sequence is CASSIALRGARGQYF. The CDR3 DNA is TGTGCCAGTAGTATAGCCCTAAGGGGGGCCCGGGGGCAGTACTTC.

The rearrangement joins TRBV12-5 to TRBJ2-3; no clear D. Germline CDR1 reads LGHNT; CDR2 reads FRNRAP. The V gene lost 3 bases and the J gene lost 2 bases, with 0 bases spanning the gap. The CDR3 sequence is 11 residues long. CDR3 region: CASGFTDTQYF. The DNA for the CDR3 is TGTGCTAGTGGTTTCACAGATACGCAGTATTTT.

The chain employs TRBV2 and TRBJ1-2, with 10 positions matching TRBD1. This CDR3 region has 17 residues. Unmatched junction bases numbered 14, after V lost 6 bases and J lost 4 bases. CDR1 is SNHLY, CDR2 FYNNEI, per germline. CDR3 sequence: CASSILSPGTGAYGYTF. DNA for the CDR3: TGTGCCAGCAGCATACTCTCCCCTGGGACAGGGGCCTATGGCTACACCTTC. Drawing the rest from reference TRBV2 and TRBJ1-2, the complete variable domain is EPEVTQTPSHQVTQMGQEVILRCVPISNHLYFYWYRQILGQKVEFLVSFYNNEISEKSEIFDDQFSVERPDGSNFTLKIRSTKLEDSAMYFCASSILSPGTGAYGYTFGSGTRLTVV.

The V gene is TRBV9, the J gene TRBJ2-3; the match to TRBD2 covers 14 bases. The CDR3 runs to 19 residues. The V gene's germline CDR1 is SGDLS and CDR2 YYNGEE. V was clipped by 1 base and J by 0 bases; unmatched bases: 7. The CDR3 DNA reads as TGTGCCAGCAGCGTACGGACTAGCGGGAGGCGGGCTAGCACAGATACGCAGTATTTT. Encoded protein: CASSVRTSGRRASTDTQYF.